One T cell receptor (beta chain) is described in this entry. Its antigen is still unknown. The V end was cut by 2 bases, the J end by 5 bases, with 9 bases between. The CDR3 totals 13 residues. Germline V gives CDR1 MNHEY, CDR2 SVGAGI. This specimen comes from a study of a mutant IDH1 vaccine in newly diagnosed glioma. In the study overall: Participants attended visit V12, the safety follow-up, at week 35, and then attended visit V13 at week 47.

Time point indicated: week 47, end of study. Each dose delivered 300 ug of mutant IDH1 20-mer peptide subcutaneously with imiquimod. The assay was immunoSEQ multiplex PCR, and TCRdb's table has in-frame clones only and misses some. Altogether around 65,000 clones are present, 75% to 90% being singletons, with the ten largest covering approximately 3.9%. The clonotype originates from a man aged 30 to 45 with glioma. This chain connects TRBV6-5 to TRBJ1-2; the D is unclear. The material was PBMCs, obtained from a glioma patient whose treatment included an IDH1 peptide vaccine. The CDR3 bases are TGTGCCAGCAGTTACCAGGAGTATTATGGCTACACCTTC. Its protein is CASSYQEYYGYTF.